The present TCR beta chain was sequenced within a study of beta chain features in type 1 diabetes. Across the study: When patients were set against healthy donors, age, gender and cell yields were similar. Broader study findings: Shorter TCRB CDR3s, moderately but significantly so, marked every one of the four CD4+ subsets in Type 1 diabetes patients. Diminished insertions and augmented deletions at VDJ junctions characterized type 1 diabetes patients. With patients and controls alike, PCR might favor shorter templates to an equal degree.

Expressed TCRB transcripts were sequenced, since all the RNA that had been isolated was reverse transcribed. Only in-frame clones appear in the TCRdb table, and some are missing; sequencing was by immunoSEQ multiplex PCR. The sample yields a few hundred thousand clones, around a tenth seen once. With respect to this clone: The target antigen is unknown.

CDR3 length equals 13 residues. V was cut by 3 bases and J by 0 bases, with 4 bases left in between. Per the germline V gene, CDR1 is MNHNS and CDR2 is SASEGT. A CD45RO/CCR7/CD25/CD127/CD95/CD27 panel sorted naive, central memory, regulatory and stem cell-like memory CD4+ cells. The rearrangement joins TRBV6-1 to TRBJ2-3, with D hard to call. Sequences were obtained from central memory CD4+ T cells from blood. The origin of this receptor is a man aged 25 to 40 with type 1 diabetes. CDR3 bases: TGTGCCAGCAGTGACGACAGCACAGATACGCAGTATTTT. Encoded protein: CASSDDSTDTQYF.